This TCR beta chain was recorded in a study of blood T cell repertoires in COVID-19. In the study overall: PBMCs, B-cell-depleted T cells, or T cells provided the cDNA or gDNA that made up the material.

Followed longitudinally, the Seattle patients had been enrolled during active infection. This CDR3 spans 16 amino acids. Germline V gives CDR1 SNHLY, CDR2 FYNNEI. Trimming took 6 bases from V and 0 from J, leaving 17 bases between them. In the original workflow: Using reference gene primer amplification, nucleated cell counts were estimated. Generated by immunoSEQ multiplex PCR, the TCRdb table keeps only in-frame clones and is missing some. V and J calls plus clone size are reproduced from that table; the DNA served to infer D and trimming. The sample has 150,000 or so clones; over 85% are singletons.

The receptor's source is a woman in her fifties or sixties with COVID-19, enrolled during active disease. The sample consisted of peripheral blood. The J gene is TRBJ1-1, the V gene TRBV2; D is unresolved. CDR3 sequence (DNA): TGTGCCAGCAGCCCTAGAGCGGCGCGAATGAACACTGAAGCTTTCTTT. Translating gives CASSPRAARMNTEAFF.